A selection of T cell receptor beta chains follows, all from one sample in a study of shared clonotypes between healthy human individuals. Data came from immunoSEQ multiplex PCR; TCRdb stores just in-frame clones and leaves some out. The repertoire holds more than 1.2 million clones, approximately 98.5% seen once, with over 0.3% in the top ten. Source material: naive CD4+ T cells sorted from blood. Source of these receptors: a man in his thirties or forties in good health. CDR3s include the opening cysteine and the closing phenylalanine or tryptophan. D genes are given only for firm matches. Clone size is not always given. Where it is, it says once, few, many or a class for expanded clones.

d_call	j_call	v_call	cdr3_length	clone_size	cdr3_aa	cdr3_nt
TRBD2	TRBJ2-7	TRBV28	13	NA	CASTPDLAGVQYF	TGTGCCAGCACTCCGGACCTCGCGGGGGTGCAGTACTTC
NA	TRBJ2-5	TRBV2	11	NA	CASSVMETQYF	TGTGCCAGCAGTGTTATGGAGACCCAGTACTTC
NA	TRBJ2-3	TRBV28	16	NA	CASSSSGVPLTDTQYF	TGTGCCAGCAGTTCGAGCGGCGTACCGCTCACAGATACGCAGTATTTT
TRBD2	TRBJ2-1	TRBV5-1	15	once	CASSLISGSDNEQFF	TGCGCCAGCAGCTTGATTAGCGGGAGTGACAATGAGCAGTTCTTC
NA	TRBJ2-3	TRBV5-4	15	NA	CASSSSGVLPDTQYF	TGTGCCAGCAGCTCGTCGGGGGTACTCCCAGATACGCAGTATTTT
NA	TRBJ1-2	TRBV28	13	NA	CASISGGIYGYTF	TGTGCCAGCATTTCTGGGGGCATCTATGGCTACACCTTC
NA	TRBJ2-3	TRBV9	17	NA	CASSVDGGRSETDTQYF	TGTGCCAGCAGCGTAGATGGAGGTCGTAGCGAAACGGATACGCAGTATTTT
TRBD1	TRBJ2-2	TRBV9	16	NA	CASSEGSGQGSGELFF	TGTGCCAGCAGCGAGGGGTCGGGACAGGGATCCGGGGAGCTGTTTTTT
NA	TRBJ1-1	TRBV5-1	13	NA	CASSLLVNTEAFF	TGCGCCAGCAGCTTGTTAGTGAACACTGAAGCTTTCTTT
NA	TRBJ2-1	TRBV18	17	NA	CASSPGPGRGAYNEQFF	TGTGCCAGCTCACCGGGGCCCGGGAGAGGCGCCTACAATGAGCAGTTCTTC
NA	TRBJ1-1	TRBV7-8	15	once	CASSRLGGPNTEAFF	TGTGCCAGCAGTCGTCTGGGGGGGCCGAACACTGAAGCTTTCTTT
NA	TRBJ1-1	TRBV5-1	14	once	CASSLKGQITEAFF	TGCGCCAGCAGCTTGAAAGGACAGATCACTGAAGCTTTCTTT
TRBD2	TRBJ2-2	TRBV6-5	15	NA	CASSYNGRDPGELFF	TGTGCCAGCAGTTATAACGGGAGGGATCCCGGGGAGCTGTTTTTT
NA	TRBJ1-2	TRBV11-3	13	NA	CASSSGGGYGYTF	TGTGCCAGCAGCTCCGGGGGCGGCTATGGCTACACCTTC
TRBD1	TRBJ1-4	TRBV19	15	NA	CASSTSRGREEKLFF	TGTGCCAGTAGTACGTCCAGGGGGCGGGAAGAAAAACTGTTTTTT
NA	TRBJ2-7	TRBV27	13	once	CASSSDGSYEQYF	TGTGCCAGCAGTTCGGACGGGTCCTACGAGCAGTACTTC
NA	TRBJ2-2	TRBV7-6	15	NA	CASSLGPTGSGELFF	TGTGCCAGCAGCTTAGGGCCGACAGGTTCCGGGGAGCTGTTTTTT
NA	TRBJ2-7	TRBV7-9	14	NA	CASSLGEGTYEQYF	TGTGCCAGCAGCTTAGGCGAAGGGACATACGAGCAGTACTTC
TRBD1	TRBJ2-7	TRBV7-9	14	once	CASSTDRLFDEQYF	TGTGCCAGCAGCACGGACAGGTTATTTGACGAGCAGTACTTC
NA	TRBJ2-7	TRBV6-5	14	NA	CASSFLGELYEQYF	TGTGCCAGCAGTTTCCTAGGGGAGCTCTACGAGCAGTACTTC
TRBD2	TRBJ2-1	TRBV10-2	16	NA	CASSTSGGSSYNEQFF	TGCGCCAGTTCGACTAGCGGGGGAAGCTCCTACAATGAGCAGTTCTTC
NA	TRBJ1-1	TRBV5-1	17	NA	CASSLITIGQLNTEAFF	TGCGCCAGCAGCCTAATAACAATCGGACAGTTAAACACTGAAGCTTTCTTT
NA	TRBJ2-5	TRBV9	14	once	CASSVDPSGETQYF	TGTGCCAGCAGCGTGGATCCATCGGGAGAGACCCAGTACTTC
NA	TRBJ1-1	TRBV30	13	once	CAWSEGVNTEAFF	TGTGCCTGGAGCGAAGGGGTGAACACTGAAGCTTTCTTT
TRBD2	TRBJ2-1	TRBV27	16	NA	CASSQPTSGSHNEQFF	TGTGCCAGCAGTCAGCCGACTAGCGGGAGCCACAATGAGCAGTTCTTC
TRBD1	TRBJ1-2	TRBV19	15	NA	CASSYRDRVFHGYTF	TGTGCCAGTAGCTACCGGGACAGGGTATTTCATGGCTACACCTTC
TRBD2	TRBJ2-7	TRBV7-9	15	NA	CASSPRGLADYEQYF	TGTGCCAGCAGCCCCCGCGGACTAGCGGATTACGAGCAGTACTTC
NA	TRBJ2-3	TRBV2	12	NA	CASGGIADTQYF	TGTGCCAGCGGAGGTATTGCAGATACGCAGTATTTT
TRBD2	TRBJ2-5	TRBV19	14	NA	CASGIGTSRQTQYF	TGTGCCAGTGGAATCGGGACTAGTCGTCAGACCCAGTACTTC
NA	TRBJ2-7	TRBV29-1	10	NA	CSVGGLEQYF	TGCAGCGTGGGGGGACTGGAGCAGTACTTC
NA	TRBJ2-1	TRBV2	12	NA	CASGGLGYEQFF	TGTGCCAGTGGGGGCCTCGGTTATGAGCAGTTCTTC
TRBD2	TRBJ2-1	TRBV5-1	19	NA	CASSILGLAGEPLYNEQFF	TGCGCCAGCAGCATATTAGGACTAGCGGGAGAACCGCTCTACAATGAGCAGTTCTTC
NA	TRBJ2-7	TRBV6-6	14	NA	CASSYRDLTHEQYF	TGTGCCAGCAGTTACCGGGATCTTACCCACGAGCAGTACTTC
NA	TRBJ1-1	TRBV5-1	15	NA	CASSLADSVNTEAFF	TGCGCCAGCAGCTTGGCCGATTCTGTGAACACTGAAGCTTTCTTT
TRBD2	TRBJ2-5	TRBV29-1	13	NA	CSVDPSGRETQYF	TGCAGCGTTGATCCTAGCGGGAGGGAGACCCAGTACTTC
NA	TRBJ1-1	TRBV5-1	15	NA	CASSLFSGADTEAFF	TGCGCCAGCAGCTTGTTTTCAGGGGCGGACACTGAAGCTTTCTTT
NA	TRBJ2-4	TRBV28	11	NA	CASSSTIIQYF	TGTGCCAGCAGTTCGACGATCATTCAGTACTTC
TRBD1	TRBJ1-3	TRBV18	19	NA	CASSPETGVYPHSGNTIYF	TGTGCCAGCTCACCCGAGACAGGGGTATACCCTCACTCTGGAAACACCATATATTTT
TRBD2	TRBJ2-7	TRBV27	14	NA	CASSELAGSYEQYF	TGTGCCAGCAGTGAGCTAGCGGGGAGTTACGAGCAGTACTTC
NA	TRBJ1-2	TRBV14	16	NA	CASSRETGSGNYGYTF	TGTGCCAGCAGCCGGGAGACAGGATCGGGTAACTATGGCTACACCTTC
NA	TRBJ2-7	TRBV18	13	NA	CASSPGREYEQYF	TGTGCCAGCTCACCAGGCAGGGAATACGAGCAGTACTTC
NA	TRBJ2-3	TRBV28	15	NA	CASRDSLSSRDTQYF	TGTGCCAGCAGGGACAGTCTCTCGTCGAGGGATACGCAGTATTTT
NA	TRBJ1-1	TRBV7-9	14	NA	CASSLGWENTEAFF	TGTGCCAGCAGCTTAGGTTGGGAGAACACTGAAGCTTTCTTT